The 22 T cell receptor beta chains below come from one sample, sequenced in a study of CD8 T cells in Susac syndrome. It was with random hexamers that about 0.45 to 1 ug RNA was reverse transcribed. TCRdb re-called the immunoSEQ multiplex PCR reads through MiXCR, storing one row per CDR3 protein. The table shows tens of thousands of distinct CDR3 sequences, with roughly 96% occurring only once. The sequencing input was CD8+ T cells from PBMCs. The source is a human donor with Susac syndrome.

This clonotype was seen just once. This chain links TRBV19 with TRBJ1-1; D is possibly TRBD1 (5 bases). V was pared by 4 bases and J by 1 base, with 19 bases between. The length of the CDR3 is 17 residues. Germline V gives CDR1 LNHDA, CDR2 SQIVND (reference sequence). This chain's CDR3 is CASSKPGRRYSNTEAFF. CDR3 sequence (DNA): TGTGCCAGTAGTAAACCGGGACGGCGATACTCGAACACTGAAGCTTTCTTT.

The rearrangement uses TRBV15 and TRBJ2-1, with D unclear. The CDR3 runs to 14 residues. Trimming stripped 3 bases from V and 8 bases from J, with 14 bases between. The V gene's germline CDR1 is LNHNV and CDR2 YYDKDF (reference sequence). The chain's CDR3 is CATSSYPDGDEQFF. CDR3 nucleotides: TGTGCCACCAGCAGCTACCCGGACGGCGATGAGCAGTTCTTC. Based on the CDR3 plus reference TRBV15 and TRBJ2-1, the full variable domain is DAMVIQNPRYQVTQFGKPVTLSCSQTLNHNVMYWYQQKSSQAPKLLFHYYDKDFNNEADTPDNFQSRRPNTSFCFLDIRSPGLGDTAMYLCATSSYPDGDEQFFGPGTRLTVL.

The chain is built from TRBV6-6 and TRBJ2-2, with D unclear. Germline loops: CDR1 MNHNY, CDR2 SVGAGI (reference sequence). V shed 2 bases and J shed 5 bases, with 6 bases lying between them. This CDR3 has 13 amino acids. CDR3 DNA sequence: TGTGCCAGCAGTTACGAACTTACCGGGGAGCTGTTTTTT. It is translated as CASSYELTGELFF.

This sequence joins TRBV7-2 and TRBJ2-7; 9 bases are shared with TRBD2. V shed 8 bases and J 2 bases; nucleotides not matched to a gene: 4. Germline V lookup: CDR1 SGHTA, CDR2 FQGNSA. The CDR3 consists of 13 residues. CDR3 residues: CASLSGGPYEQYF. The CDR3 region has the DNA TGTGCCAGCCTTAGCGGGGGACCCTACGAGCAGTACTTC. The full variable domain, its missing parts supplied by reference TRBV7-2 and TRBJ2-7, is GAGVSQSPSNKVTEKGKDVELRCDPISGHTALYWYRQSLGQGLEFLIYFQGNSAPDKSGLPSDRFSAERTGGSVSTLTIQRTQQEDSAVYLCASLSGGPYEQYFGPGTRLTVT.

The genes are TRBV4-3 and TRBJ2-7; tentative D call: TRBD1 (5 bases). CDR1 and CDR2 (germline): LGHNA, YSLEER. The CDR3 is made up of 14 amino acids. Trimming took 0 bases from V and 2 from J, leaving 8 bases between them. The CDR3 bases are TGCGCCAGCAGCCAAGAGGCAGGGACCTACGAGCAGTACTTC. It is translated as CASSQEAGTYEQYF.

The genes are TRBV30 and TRBJ1-1; tentative D call: TRBD1 (6 bases). The germline V gene has CDR1 GTSNPN and CDR2 SVGIG (reference sequence). V was cut by 3 bases and J by 5 bases, with 22 bases left in between. The CDR3 covers 16 residues. CDR3 nucleotides: TGTGCCTGGAGCAACCTGGCGAGCAGGGGAGAGACTGAAGCTTTCTTT. Translating it yields CAWSNLASRGETEAFF.

The V and J genes are TRBV20-1 and TRBJ1-1, with TRBD1 identical over 11 bases. CDR1 and CDR2 (germline): DFQATT, SNEGSKA (reference sequence). This CDR3 spans 15 amino acids. V lost 6 bases, J lost 4 bases, and 10 bases stayed unmatched. The CDR3 nucleotides read TGCAGTGCCGACGGGACAGGGGGTCTGGGCACTGAAGCTTTCTTT. Its translation: CSADGTGGLGTEAFF.

This clonotype came up once. The chain uses TRBV13 and TRBJ2-7; a possible D gene is TRBD1 (5 bases). Per germline, CDR1 PRHDT and CDR2 FYEKMQ (reference sequence). V lost 1 base and J 4 bases, leaving 8 bases between the germline ends. The CDR3 is 13 residues long. Here the CDR3 DNA reads TGTGCCAGCAGCTTAGTCGCAGGGTACGAGCAGTACTTC. The encoded protein is CASSLVAGYEQYF.

The chain has TRBV5-6 and TRBJ2-2, with unresolved D. This CDR3 contains 12 residues. CDR1 and CDR2 from the germline V gene are SGHDT and YYEEEE. The V gene lost 2 bases and the J gene lost 3 bases, with 2 bases spanning the gap. This CDR3 is CASSFYTGELFF. The CDR3 coding sequence is TGTGCCAGCAGCTTTTACACCGGGGAGCTGTTTTTT.

The chain joins TRBV20-1 to TRBJ2-5; D is ambiguous. Germline V gene lookup returns CDR1 DFQATT and CDR2 SNEGSKA (reference sequence). Trimming removed 6 bases from V and 1 base from J, with 9 bases in between. The CDR3 totals 12 residues. CDR3 residues: CSATPVQETQYF. DNA for the CDR3: TGCAGTGCCACCCCCGTCCAAGAGACCCAGTACTTC.

The CDR3 here is CAWRLGGASTEAFF. As DNA, the CDR3 is TGTGCCTGGAGGCTTGGTGGGGCCAGCACTGAAGCTTTCTTT. The rearrangement uses TRBV30 and TRBJ1-1; weak D call: TRBD1 (5 bases). CDR3 size: 14 residues. V gave up 3 bases and J gave up 4 bases, with 15 bases separating them. Germline-derived CDR1 and CDR2 are GTSNPN and SVGIG (reference sequence).

J is TRBJ2-7 and V is TRBV30, with D unclear. Germline V gene sequence: CDR1 GTSNPN, CDR2 SVGIG (reference sequence). V lost 5 bases and J 6 bases, leaving 23 bases between the germline ends. The CDR3 has 15 amino acids. The CDR3 protein is CAWQDGPKANTEQYF. The DNA of the CDR3 is TGTGCCTGGCAGGATGGCCCTAAGGCAAATACCGAGCAGTACTTC.

The chain is built from TRBV9 and TRBJ1-1, with D hard to call. The CDR3 has 13 amino acids. V was shortened by 4 bases and J by 3 bases, with 10 bases between the two germline ends. Per germline, CDR1 SGDLS and CDR2 YYNGEE. The chain's CDR3 is CASSRSADTEAFF. The CDR3 DNA reads as TGTGCCAGCAGCCGCTCTGCGGACACTGAAGCTTTCTTT.

DNA of the CDR3: TGTGCCAGCAGTTTAGGCTCAGGGGCTCGGGGAGAGACCCAGTACTTC. This gives the protein CASSLGSGARGETQYF. V and J are TRBV28 and TRBJ2-5; TRBD1 might be the D (6 bases). Germline V gene sequence: CDR1 MDHEN, CDR2 SYDVKM. Trimming removed 2 bases from V and 4 bases from J, with 17 bases in between. This CDR3 is 16 amino acids long.

This clonotype came up once. The chain couples TRBV2 to TRBJ2-2; 8 bases are shared with TRBD1. Trimming cost V 4 bases and J 2 bases; bases outside gene matches: 3. The CDR3 length is 15 residues. CDR1 is SNHLY, CDR2 FYNNEI, per germline. As DNA, the CDR3 is TGTGCCAGCAGTGCTGACAGGGGTAACACCGGGGAGCTGTTTTTT. It encodes CASSADRGNTGELFF.

This clonotype was observed once. The V call is TRBV11-2, the J call TRBJ2-3; D is possibly TRBD2 (6 bases). Trimming removed 5 bases at V and 0 bases at J, with 15 bases between. The CDR3 is 16 amino acids. Germline lookup yields CDR1 SGHAT and CDR2 FQNNGV. CDR3 in DNA: TGTGCCAGCAGCCCTCTGGGCGGGGTTAGCACAGATACGCAGTATTTT. It yields the protein CASSPLGGVSTDTQYF.

The chain links TRBV14 to TRBJ1-5; D is unclear. The CDR3 runs to 13 residues. The V end was cut by 5 bases, the J end by 4 bases, with 9 bases between. The germline CDR1 and CDR2 sequences are SGHDN and FVKESK. DNA for the CDR3: TGTGCCAGCAGCGGCGGACTAAATCAGCCCCAGCATTTT. Protein sequence: CASSGGLNQPQHF. The whole variable domain, remainder taken from reference TRBV14 and TRBJ1-5, is EAGVTQFPSHSVIEKGQTVTLRCDPISGHDNLYWYRRVMGKEIKFLLHFVKESKQDESGMPNNRFLAERTGGTYSTLKVQPAELEDSGVYFCASSGGLNQPQHFGDGTRLSIL.

This chain uses TRBV30 with TRBJ1-1, with a possible D match to TRBD1 (5 bases). The ends were cut back, 0 bases at V and 6 bases at J, with 14 bases in the middle. This CDR3 spans 14 amino acids. Per germline, CDR1 GTSNPN and CDR2 SVGIG (reference sequence). In DNA, the CDR3 is TGTGCCTGGAGTGTAGCAGGGAAAGGGTCTGAAGCTTTCTTT. As protein: CAWSVAGKGSEAFF.

V usage is TRBV9 and J usage is TRBJ2-1; no clear D gene. Germline V gives CDR1 SGDLS, CDR2 YYNGEE. V shed 0 bases and J shed 0 bases, with 4 bases lying between them. The CDR3 length is 14 residues. CDR3 residues: CASSVGSSYNEQFF. The CDR3 DNA sequence: TGTGCCAGCAGCGTAGGGAGCTCCTACAATGAGCAGTTCTTC.

This chain connects TRBV30 to TRBJ1-6; 8 bases are shared with TRBD1. This CDR3 spans 17 amino acids. CDR1 GTSNPN and CDR2 SVGIG come from the germline V gene (reference sequence). Trimming cost V 0 bases and J 7 bases; bases outside gene matches: 11. This CDR3 is CAWSVLPRGRRNSPLHF. DNA of the CDR3: TGTGCCTGGAGTGTACTTCCCAGGGGGCGCAGAAATTCACCCCTCCACTTT.

The chain is built from TRBV6-5 and TRBJ1-4, with no clear D. This CDR3 has 13 residues. The V gene lost 5 bases and the J gene lost 5 bases, with 9 bases spanning the gap. Germline values: CDR1 MNHEY, CDR2 SVGAGI. The CDR3 nucleotides are TGTGCCAGCAGTGGATTGTCGAATGAAAAACTGTTTTTT. The encoded protein is CASSGLSNEKLFF.

The gene calls are TRBV30 and TRBJ1-1; a weak D match, TRBD1 (6 bases). Germline V gene data show CDR1 as GTSNPN and CDR2 as SVGIG (reference sequence). The ends were cut back, 4 bases at V and 4 bases at J, with 22 bases in the middle. This CDR3 region has 16 residues. The CDR3 nucleotides read TGTGCCTGGATCCCTAGGGGGGCAGGGAGAGTCACTGAAGCTTTCTTT. Translation gives CAWIPRGAGRVTEAFF.